This T cell receptor (beta chain) derives from a study of chemoradiotherapy in HPV16-positive cancers. Study summary: A couple of HPV16-positive patients' cells yielded candidate HPV-specific clones and common motifs.

Study-level results: Candidate HPV-specific clones and E7-related TCR motifs grew in tumor during treatment. Better recurrence-free survival went with HPV-responsive T-cell expansion in HPV16-positive patients.

Samples were taken several times over chemoradiotherapy. Turning to this clone: Its antigen is as yet unknown.

The assay was immunoSEQ multiplex PCR, and TCRdb's table has in-frame clones only and misses some. The sample has approximately 9,500 clones; approximately 70% are singletons. There are 16 residues in the CDR3. In germline, CDR1 is SGHNT, CDR2 YYREEE (reference sequence). The V segment lost 0 bases and the J segment 3 bases; nucleotides outside the gene matches: 6. This TCR derives from a human donor with HPV-associated anogenital cancer. This material consisted of tumor tissue, taken from a patient who underwent chemoradiotherapy. This rearrangement joins TRBV5-4 to TRBJ2-3; 8 bases line up with TRBD2. CDR3 coding DNA: TGTGCCAGCAGCTTGGCCGGGTTAGCGGGGACAGATACGCAGTATTTT. Its protein is CASSLAGLAGTDTQYF. Together with reference TRBV5-4 and TRBJ2-3, the CDR3 gives the full variable domain: ETGVTQSPTHLIKTRGQQVTLRCSSQSGHNTVSWYQQALGQGPQFIFQYYREEENGRGNFPPRFSGLQFPNYSSELNVNALELDDSALYLCASSLAGLAGTDTQYFGPGTRLTVL.